The present entry profiles one TCR beta chain with its context. Its antigen remains unidentified. CDR3 size: 19 residues. Trimming removed 1 base from V and 0 bases from J; junction bases left unmatched: 13. The germline CDR1 and CDR2 sequences are SEHNR and FQNEAQ (reference sequence). The source of the sample is a study of cytomegalovirus exposure and HLA in healthy donors. Study conclusions and caveats: In a later analysis, HLA-C alleles had the fewest associated TCRs, DRB1 alleles the most. Researchers catalogued approximately 170 TCR beta chains as cytomegalovirus-associated. Earlier analysis looked at TCR beta V segments, and most were productive about 90% or about 30% of the time.

Vbeta (60) and Jbeta (13) primers were used in the PCR. Some clones are missing from TCRdb's copy, which holds only in-frame ones; the method was immunoSEQ multiplex PCR. The table lists around 150,000 clones, more than 70% of them singletons. Material: PBMCs. V and J are TRBV7-9 and TRBJ2-3; 7 bases line up with TRBD1. The source is a man aged 45 to 65 in good health and CMV-seronegative. The CDR3 region has the DNA TGTGCCAGCAGCTTAGACAGGGGCCCAACTCGTGTTAGCACAGATACGCAGTATTTT. Its protein product is CASSLDRGPTRVSTDTQYF.